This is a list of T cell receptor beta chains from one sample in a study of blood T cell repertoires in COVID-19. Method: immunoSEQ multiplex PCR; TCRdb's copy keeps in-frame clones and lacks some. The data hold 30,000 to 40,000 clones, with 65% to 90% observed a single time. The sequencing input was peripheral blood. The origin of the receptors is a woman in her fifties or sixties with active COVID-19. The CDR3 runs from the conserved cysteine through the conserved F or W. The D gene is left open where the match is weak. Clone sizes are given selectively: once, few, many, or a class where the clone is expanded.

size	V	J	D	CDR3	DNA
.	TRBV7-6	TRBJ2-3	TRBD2	CASSASGGRSTDTQYF	TGTGCCAGCAGCGCTAGCGGGGGTCGAAGCACAGATACGCAGTATTTT
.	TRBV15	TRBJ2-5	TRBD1	CATSRQTGGSETQYF	TGTGCCACCAGCAGGCAAACAGGGGGCAGCGAGACCCAGTACTTC
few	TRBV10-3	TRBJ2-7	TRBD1	CAISDSQGAVGEQYF	TGTGCCATCAGTGACTCCCAGGGGGCGGTAGGCGAGCAGTACTTC
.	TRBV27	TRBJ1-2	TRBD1	CASTRGQGAISGYTF	TGTGCCAGCACCCGAGGACAGGGGGCGATTTCTGGCTACACCTTC
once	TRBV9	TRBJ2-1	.	CASSVTPRSSYNEQFF	TGTGCCAGCAGCGTTACCCCGCGGAGCTCCTACAATGAGCAGTTCTTC
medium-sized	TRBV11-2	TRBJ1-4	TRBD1	CASSLEAGGDEKLFF	TGTGCCAGCAGCTTAGAAGCAGGGGGAGATGAAAAACTGTTTTTT
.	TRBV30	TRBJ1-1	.	CACHQFEAFF	TGTGCCTGCCATCAGTTTGAAGCTTTCTTT
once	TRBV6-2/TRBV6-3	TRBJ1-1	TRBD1	CASSYSGQGLTEAFF	TGTGCCAGCAGTTACTCGGGACAGGGGCTCACTGAAGCTTTCTTT
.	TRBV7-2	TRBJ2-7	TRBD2	CASSRAGEGSEQYF	TGTGCCAGCAGCCGGGCGGGAGAAGGGTCCGAGCAGTACTTC
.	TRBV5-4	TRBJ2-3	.	CASSLPGERADTQYF	TGTGCCAGCAGCTTGCCCGGGGAGAGGGCAGATACGCAGTATTTT
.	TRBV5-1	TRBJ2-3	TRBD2	CASSLALLAGGLADTQYF	TGCGCCAGCAGCTTGGCCTTACTAGCGGGAGGTCTAGCAGATACGCAGTATTTT
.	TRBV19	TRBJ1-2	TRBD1	CATRQGQGVGYTF	TGTGCCACCCGTCAGGGACAGGGGGTTGGCTACACCTTC
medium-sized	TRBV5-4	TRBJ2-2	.	CASTYSQGTGELFF	TGTGCCAGCACCTATTCGCAGGGAACCGGGGAGCTGTTTTTT
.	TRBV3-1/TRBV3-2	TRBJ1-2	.	CATSTVVYGYTF	TGTGCCACCTCTACAGTTGTCTATGGCTACACCTTC
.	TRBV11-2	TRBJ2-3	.	CASSLNAGSPTDTQYF	TGTGCCAGCAGTCTTAATGCGGGGAGCCCCACAGATACGCAGTATTTT
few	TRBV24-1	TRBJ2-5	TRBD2	CATSDFRLAGGGAETQYF	TGTGCCACCAGTGATTTTAGGCTAGCGGGGGGGGGTGCAGAGACCCAGTACTTC
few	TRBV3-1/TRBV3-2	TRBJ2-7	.	CASSQDLGQSYEQYF	TGTGCCAGCAGCCAAGATCTGGGACAATCCTACGAGCAGTACTTC
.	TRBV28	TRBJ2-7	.	CASSRGITYEQYF	TGTGCCAGCAGCAGGGGTATAACCTACGAGCAGTACTTC
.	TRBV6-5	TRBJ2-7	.	CASRGFPSYEQYF	TGTGCCAGCCGGGGGTTCCCTTCCTACGAGCAGTACTTC
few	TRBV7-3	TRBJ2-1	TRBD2	CASRDSGGTYNEQFF	TGTGCCAGCAGGGATAGCGGGGGGACTTACAATGAGCAGTTCTTC
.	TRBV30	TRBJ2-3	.	CAWSVWETDTQYF	TGTGCCTGGAGTGTGTGGGAGACAGATACGCAGTATTTT
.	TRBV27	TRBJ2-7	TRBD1	CASPNIDRGLREQYF	TGTGCCAGCCCCAACATTGACAGGGGGCTTCGCGAGCAGTACTTC
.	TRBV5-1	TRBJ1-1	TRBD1	CASSVTGAALNTEAFF	TGCGCCAGCAGCGTCACAGGGGCCGCTCTGAACACTGAAGCTTTCTTT
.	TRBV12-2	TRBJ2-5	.	CASRLWYGGGYQETQYF	TGTGCAAGTCGCCTATGGTACGGGGGAGGGTACCAAGAGACCCAGTACTTC
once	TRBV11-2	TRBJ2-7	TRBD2	CASRPYLAGITYEQYF	TGTGCCAGCAGACCCTACCTAGCGGGGATAACCTACGAGCAGTACTTC
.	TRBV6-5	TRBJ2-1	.	CASSYSRGRPPFF	TGTGCCAGCAGTTACTCCCGGGGAAGACCGCCGTTCTTC
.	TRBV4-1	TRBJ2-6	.	CASSQAWGLTGANVLTF	TGCGCCAGCAGCCAAGCTTGGGGGCTGACTGGGGCCAACGTCCTGACTTTC
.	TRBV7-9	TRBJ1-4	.	CASSARGGEKLFF	TGTGCCAGCAGTGCGAGAGGAGGTGAAAAACTGTTTTTT
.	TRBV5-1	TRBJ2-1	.	CASSLGQTYNEQFF	TGCGCCAGCAGCTTGGGACAGACTTACAATGAGCAGTTCTTC
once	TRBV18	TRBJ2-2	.	CASSPPLGTGELFF	TGTGCCAGCTCACCTCCGCTAGGCACCGGGGAGCTGTTTTTT